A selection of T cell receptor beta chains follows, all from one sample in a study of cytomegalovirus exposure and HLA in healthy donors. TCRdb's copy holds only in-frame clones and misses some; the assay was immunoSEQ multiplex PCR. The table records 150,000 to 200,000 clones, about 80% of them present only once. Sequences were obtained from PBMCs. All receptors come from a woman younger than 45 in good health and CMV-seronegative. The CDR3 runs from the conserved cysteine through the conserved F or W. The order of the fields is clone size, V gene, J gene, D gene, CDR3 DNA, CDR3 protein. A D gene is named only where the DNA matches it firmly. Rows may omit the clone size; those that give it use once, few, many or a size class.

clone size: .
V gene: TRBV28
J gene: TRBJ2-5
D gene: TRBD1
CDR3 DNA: TGTGCCAGCAGCTCCTCCCGACAGGGTAGAGAGACCCAGTACTTC
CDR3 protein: CASSSSRQGRETQYF

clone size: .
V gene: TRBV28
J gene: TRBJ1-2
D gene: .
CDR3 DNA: TGTGCCAGCAGTTCCTCAAACAGTCCGTCCGACTACACCTTC
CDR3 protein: CASSSSNSPSDYTF

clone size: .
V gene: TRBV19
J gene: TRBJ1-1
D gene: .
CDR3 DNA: TGTGCCAGTAGTATAGTCAAGAACACTGAAGCTTTCTTT
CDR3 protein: CASSIVKNTEAFF

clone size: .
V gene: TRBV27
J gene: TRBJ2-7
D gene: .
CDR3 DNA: TGTGCCAGCACCACCTTAGCTGCGGGCTACGAGCAGTACTTC
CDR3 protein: CASTTLAAGYEQYF

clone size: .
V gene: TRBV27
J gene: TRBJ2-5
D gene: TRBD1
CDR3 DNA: TGTGCCAGCTCCTCTGGGGGACAGGGTCCTCAAGAGACCCAGTACTTC
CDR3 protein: CASSSGGQGPQETQYF

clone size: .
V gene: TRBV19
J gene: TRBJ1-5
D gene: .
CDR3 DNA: TGTGCCAGTTCACCTCCAGGGTTTCAGCCCCAGCATTTT
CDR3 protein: CASSPPGFQPQHF

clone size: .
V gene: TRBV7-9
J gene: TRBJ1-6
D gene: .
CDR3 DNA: TGTGCCAGCAGCTTCAAAGACAGCACGAATTCACCCCTCCACTTT
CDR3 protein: CASSFKDSTNSPLHF

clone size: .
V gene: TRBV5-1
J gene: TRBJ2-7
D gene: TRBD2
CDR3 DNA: TGCGCCAGCAGCTTCGGACTAGCGGGAGAGAGGGAGCAGTACTTC
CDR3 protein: CASSFGLAGEREQYF

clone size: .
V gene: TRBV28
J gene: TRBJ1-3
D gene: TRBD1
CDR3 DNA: TGTGCCAGCAGTTTAGAGACAGGGAGAGGAAACACCATATATTTT
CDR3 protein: CASSLETGRGNTIYF

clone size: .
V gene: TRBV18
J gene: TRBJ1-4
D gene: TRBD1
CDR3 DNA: TGTGCCAGCTCCCCCGGACAGGGTGAAAAACTGTTTTTT
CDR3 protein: CASSPGQGEKLFF

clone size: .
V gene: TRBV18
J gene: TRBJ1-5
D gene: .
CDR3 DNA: TGTGCCAGCTCCTCCGCGGCAAGGGTTTCAGGGAGGGATCAGCCCCAGCATTTT
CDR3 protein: CASSSAARVSGRDQPQHF

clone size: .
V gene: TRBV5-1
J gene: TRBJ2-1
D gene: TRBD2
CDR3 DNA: TGCGCCAGCAGCTCCCAAGCGGGAGGGGCCTACAATGAGCAGTTCTTC
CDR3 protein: CASSSQAGGAYNEQFF

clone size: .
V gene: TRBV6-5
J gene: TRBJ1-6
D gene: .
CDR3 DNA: TGTGCCAACGGACAGAGCTCCTATAATTCACCCCTCCACTTT
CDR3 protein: CANGQSSYNSPLHF

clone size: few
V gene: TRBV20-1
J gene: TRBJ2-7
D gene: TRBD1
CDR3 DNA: TGCAGTGCTTTCAGGGGGTACGAGCAGTACTTC
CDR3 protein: CSAFRGYEQYF

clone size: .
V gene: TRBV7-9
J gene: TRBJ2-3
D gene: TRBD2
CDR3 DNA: TGTTCCAGCGGCGCAAAAGGGAGCGGGGGTTTCGAAGGTACGCAGTATTTT
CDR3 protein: CSSGAKGSGGFEGTQYF

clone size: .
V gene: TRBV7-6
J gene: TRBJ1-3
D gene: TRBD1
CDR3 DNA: TGTGCCAGCAGCTTAAAGGACAGGGTTGGAAACACCATATATTTT
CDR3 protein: CASSLKDRVGNTIYF

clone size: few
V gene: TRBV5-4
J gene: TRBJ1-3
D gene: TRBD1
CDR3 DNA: TGTGCCAGCAGCTCACAGGGGGCCGACACCATATATTTT
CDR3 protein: CASSSQGADTIYF